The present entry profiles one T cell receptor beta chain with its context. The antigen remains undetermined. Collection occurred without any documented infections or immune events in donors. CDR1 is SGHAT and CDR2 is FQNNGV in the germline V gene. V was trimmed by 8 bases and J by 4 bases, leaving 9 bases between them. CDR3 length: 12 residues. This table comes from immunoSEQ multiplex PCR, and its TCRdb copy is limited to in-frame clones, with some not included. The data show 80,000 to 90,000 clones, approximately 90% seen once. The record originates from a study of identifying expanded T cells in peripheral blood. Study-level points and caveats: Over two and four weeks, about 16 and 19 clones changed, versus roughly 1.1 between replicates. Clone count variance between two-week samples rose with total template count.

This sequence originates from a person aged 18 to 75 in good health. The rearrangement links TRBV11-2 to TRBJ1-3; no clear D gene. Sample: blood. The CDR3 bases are TGTGCCAGCCGGGGAGGGGGAAACACCATATATTTT. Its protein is CASRGGGNTIYF.